This T cell receptor (beta chain) was documented in a study of Ad26.COV2.S vaccination and SARS-CoV-2 variants. Treatment indicated: 19 received Ad26.COV2.S at low or high dose, single or two shots; 5 received placebo; per-sample allocation not given. The study sampled participants on day 63 after the first vaccine or placebo injection. Comments on this clone: The antigen is unknown.

The CDR3 sequence is 14 residues long. V was shortened by 7 bases and J by 0 bases, with 10 bases between the two germline ends. The germline V gene encodes CDR1 LNHDA and CDR2 SQIVND (reference sequence). Findings and caveats of the study: Vaccine and placebo groups showed comparable non-spike TCR breadth.

Clones were sequenced by immunoSEQ multiplex PCR, and TCRdb holds only the in-frame ones, with some missing. The repertoire holds about 400,000 clones, with 89% as singletons. The material was peripheral blood, obtained in a trial of Ad26.COV2.S vaccine versus placebo. The sequence came from a person aged 18-60 years who received the Ad26.COV2.S COVID-19 vaccine or a placebo. The chain combines TRBV19 with TRBJ2-1; D may be TRBD2 (5 bases). CDR3 region: CASTSSRSYNEQFF. CDR3 coding DNA: TGTGCCAGTACTAGCTCCCGCTCCTACAATGAGCAGTTCTTC.